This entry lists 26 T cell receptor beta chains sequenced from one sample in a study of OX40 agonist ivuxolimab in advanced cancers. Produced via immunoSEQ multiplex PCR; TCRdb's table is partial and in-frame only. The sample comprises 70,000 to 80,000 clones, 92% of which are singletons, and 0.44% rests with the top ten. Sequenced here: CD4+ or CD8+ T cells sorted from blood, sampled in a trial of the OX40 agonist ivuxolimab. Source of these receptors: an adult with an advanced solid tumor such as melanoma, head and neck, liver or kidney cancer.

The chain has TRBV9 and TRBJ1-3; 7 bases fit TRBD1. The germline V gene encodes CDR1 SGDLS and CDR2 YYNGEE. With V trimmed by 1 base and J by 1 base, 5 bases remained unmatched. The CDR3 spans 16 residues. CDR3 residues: CASSVMTGTSGNTIYF. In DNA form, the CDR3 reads TGTGCCAGCAGCGTAATGACAGGGACTTCTGGAAACACCATATATTTT. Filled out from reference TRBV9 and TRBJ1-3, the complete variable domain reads DSGVTQTPKHLITATGQRVTLRCSPRSGDLSVYWYQQSLDQGLQFLIQYYNGEERAKGNILERFSAQQFPDLHSELNLSSLELGDSALYFCASSVMTGTSGNTIYFGEGSWLTVV.

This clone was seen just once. The CDR3 loop reads CASSERAYGYTF. The CDR3, as DNA: TGTGCCAGCAGTGAACGTGCTTATGGCTACACCTTC. The rearrangement joins TRBV2 to TRBJ1-2; no firm D call. CDR3 length equals 12 residues. Deletions cut 2 bases from V and 5 bases from J, with 6 bases between. The germline V gene has CDR1 SNHLY and CDR2 FYNNEI. Variable domain in full (rest from reference TRBV2 and TRBJ1-2): EPEVTQTPSHQVTQMGQEVILRCVPISNHLYFYWYRQILGQKVEFLVSFYNNEISEKSEIFDDQFSVERPDGSNFTLKIRSTKLEDSAMYFCASSERAYGYTFGSGTRLTVV.

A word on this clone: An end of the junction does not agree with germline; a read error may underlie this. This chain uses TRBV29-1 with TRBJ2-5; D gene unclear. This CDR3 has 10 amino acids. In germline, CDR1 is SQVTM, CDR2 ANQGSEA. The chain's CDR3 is CSVGLSWADF. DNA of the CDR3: TGCAGCGTTGGACTTTCGTGGGCGGACTTC.

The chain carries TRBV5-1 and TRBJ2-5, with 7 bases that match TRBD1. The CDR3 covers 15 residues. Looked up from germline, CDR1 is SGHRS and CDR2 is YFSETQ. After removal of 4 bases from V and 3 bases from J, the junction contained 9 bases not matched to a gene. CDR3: CASSPRTGQKETQYF. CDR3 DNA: TGCGCCAGCAGCCCTCGGACAGGCCAAAAAGAGACCCAGTACTTC. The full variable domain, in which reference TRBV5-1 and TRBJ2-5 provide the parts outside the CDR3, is KAGVTQTPRYLIKTRGQQVTLSCSPISGHRSVSWYQQTPGQGLQFLFEYFSETQRNKGNFPGRFSGRQFSNSRSEMNVSTLELGDSALYLCASSPRTGQKETQYFGPGTRLLVL.

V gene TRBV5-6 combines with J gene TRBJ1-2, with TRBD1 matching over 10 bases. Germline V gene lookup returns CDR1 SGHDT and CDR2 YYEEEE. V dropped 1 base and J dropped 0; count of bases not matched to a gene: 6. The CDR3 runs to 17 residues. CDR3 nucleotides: TGTGCCAGCAGCTTGCGCTTGACAGGGGGCTCTAACTATGGCTACACCTTC. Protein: CASSLRLTGGSNYGYTF.

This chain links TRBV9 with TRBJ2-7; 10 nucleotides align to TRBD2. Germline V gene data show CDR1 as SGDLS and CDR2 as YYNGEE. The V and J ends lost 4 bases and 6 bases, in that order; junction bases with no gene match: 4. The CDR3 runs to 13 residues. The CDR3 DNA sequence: TGTGCCAGCAGCCTGAGGACTAGCGGCGAGCAGTACTTC. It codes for CASSLRTSGEQYF. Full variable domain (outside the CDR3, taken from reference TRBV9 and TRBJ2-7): DSGVTQTPKHLITATGQRVTLRCSPRSGDLSVYWYQQSLDQGLQFLIQYYNGEERAKGNILERFSAQQFPDLHSELNLSSLELGDSALYFCASSLRTSGEQYFGPGTRLTVT.

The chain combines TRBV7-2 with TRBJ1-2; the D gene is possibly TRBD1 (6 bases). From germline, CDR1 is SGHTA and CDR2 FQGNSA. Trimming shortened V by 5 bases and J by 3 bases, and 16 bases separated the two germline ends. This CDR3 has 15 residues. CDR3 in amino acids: CASSPGGGTYYGYTF. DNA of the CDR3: TGTGCCAGCAGCCCCGGTGGAGGGACATACTATGGCTACACCTTC.

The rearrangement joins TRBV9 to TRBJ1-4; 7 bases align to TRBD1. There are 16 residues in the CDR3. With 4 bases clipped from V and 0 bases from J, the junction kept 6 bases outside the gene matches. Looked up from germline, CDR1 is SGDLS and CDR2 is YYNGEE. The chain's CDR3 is CASSPGQLATNEKLFF. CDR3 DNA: TGTGCCAGCAGCCCGGGACAGCTAGCAACTAATGAAAAACTGTTTTTT. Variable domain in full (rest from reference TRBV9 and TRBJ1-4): DSGVTQTPKHLITATGQRVTLRCSPRSGDLSVYWYQQSLDQGLQFLIQYYNGEERAKGNILERFSAQQFPDLHSELNLSSLELGDSALYFCASSPGQLATNEKLFFGSGTQLSVL.

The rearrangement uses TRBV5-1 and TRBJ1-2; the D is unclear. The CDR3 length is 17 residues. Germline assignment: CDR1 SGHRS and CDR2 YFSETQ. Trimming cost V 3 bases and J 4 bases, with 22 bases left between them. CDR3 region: CASSSGPVTPRGYGYTF. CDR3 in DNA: TGCGCCAGCAGCTCAGGTCCGGTTACGCCAAGAGGCTATGGCTACACCTTC.

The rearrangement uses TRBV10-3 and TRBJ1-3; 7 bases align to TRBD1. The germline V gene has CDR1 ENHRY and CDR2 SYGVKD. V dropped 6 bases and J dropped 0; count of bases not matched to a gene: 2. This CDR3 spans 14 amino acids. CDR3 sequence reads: CAIRGQSSGNTIYF. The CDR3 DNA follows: TGTGCCATCAGGGGACAGAGCTCTGGAAACACCATATATTTT.

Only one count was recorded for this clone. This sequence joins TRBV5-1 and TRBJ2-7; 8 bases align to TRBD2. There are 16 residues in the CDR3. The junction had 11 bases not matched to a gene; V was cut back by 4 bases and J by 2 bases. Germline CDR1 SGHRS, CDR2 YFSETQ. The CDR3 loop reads CASSQQLADVTYEQYF. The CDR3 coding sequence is TGCGCCAGCAGCCAACAACTAGCGGACGTTACCTACGAGCAGTACTTC.

CDR3 sequence reads: CASSRDQGPPYDNYGYTF. CDR3 DNA: TGTGCCAGCAGCAGGGACCAGGGACCTCCCTACGATAACTATGGCTACACCTTC. J is TRBJ1-2 and V is TRBV21-1. TRBV21-1 is classified as a pseudogene. CDR3 length equals 18 residues.

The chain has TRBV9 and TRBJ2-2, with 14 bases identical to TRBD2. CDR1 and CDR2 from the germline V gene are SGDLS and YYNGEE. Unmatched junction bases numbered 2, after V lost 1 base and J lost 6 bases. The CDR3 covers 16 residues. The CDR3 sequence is CASSVQGLAGAGELFF. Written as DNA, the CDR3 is TGTGCCAGCAGCGTACAGGGACTAGCGGGAGCCGGGGAGCTGTTTTTT.

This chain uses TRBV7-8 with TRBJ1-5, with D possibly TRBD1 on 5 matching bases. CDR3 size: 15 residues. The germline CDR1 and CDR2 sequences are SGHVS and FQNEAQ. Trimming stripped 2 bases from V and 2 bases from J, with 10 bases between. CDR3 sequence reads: CASSLSPGRNQPQHF. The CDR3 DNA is TGTGCCAGCAGCTTATCTCCAGGGCGCAATCAGCCCCAGCATTTT.

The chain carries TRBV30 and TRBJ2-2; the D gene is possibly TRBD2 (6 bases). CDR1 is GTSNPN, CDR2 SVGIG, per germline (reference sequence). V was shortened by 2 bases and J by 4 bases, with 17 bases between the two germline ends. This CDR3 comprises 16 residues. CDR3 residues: CAWSRRREEVTGELFF. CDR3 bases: TGTGCCTGGAGTAGGAGGCGGGAAGAGGTCACCGGGGAGCTGTTTTTT.

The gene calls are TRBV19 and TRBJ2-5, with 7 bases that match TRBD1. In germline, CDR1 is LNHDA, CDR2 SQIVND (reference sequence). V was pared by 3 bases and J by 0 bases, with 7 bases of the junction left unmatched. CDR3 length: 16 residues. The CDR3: CASSMVTGVYQETQYF. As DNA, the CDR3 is TGTGCCAGTAGTATGGTTACAGGGGTTTACCAAGAGACCCAGTACTTC.

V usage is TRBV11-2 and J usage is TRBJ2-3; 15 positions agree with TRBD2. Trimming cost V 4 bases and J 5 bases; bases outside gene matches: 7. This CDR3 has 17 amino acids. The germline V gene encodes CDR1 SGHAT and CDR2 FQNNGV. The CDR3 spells CASSYLGLAGGRDTQYF. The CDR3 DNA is TGTGCCAGCAGCTACCTTGGACTAGCGGGAGGGAGAGATACGCAGTATTTT.

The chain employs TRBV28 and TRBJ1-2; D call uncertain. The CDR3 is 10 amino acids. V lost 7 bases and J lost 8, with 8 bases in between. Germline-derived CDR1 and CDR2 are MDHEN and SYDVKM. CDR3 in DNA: TGTGCCAGCACGGCAGGAGGCTACACCTTC. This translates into CASTAGGYTF.

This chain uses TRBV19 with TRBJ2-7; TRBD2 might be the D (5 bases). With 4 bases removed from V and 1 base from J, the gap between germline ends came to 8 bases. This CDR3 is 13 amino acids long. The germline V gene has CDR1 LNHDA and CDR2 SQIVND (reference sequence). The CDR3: CASSNTGSYEQYF. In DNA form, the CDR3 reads TGTGCCAGTAGTAACACGGGGTCCTACGAGCAGTACTTC.

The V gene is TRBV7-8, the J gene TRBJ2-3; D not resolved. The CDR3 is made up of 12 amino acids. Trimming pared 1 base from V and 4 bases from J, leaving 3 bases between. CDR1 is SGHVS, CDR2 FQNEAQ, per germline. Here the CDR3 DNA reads TGTGCCAGCAGCTTAGTCGCAGATACGCAGTATTTT. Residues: CASSLVADTQYF.

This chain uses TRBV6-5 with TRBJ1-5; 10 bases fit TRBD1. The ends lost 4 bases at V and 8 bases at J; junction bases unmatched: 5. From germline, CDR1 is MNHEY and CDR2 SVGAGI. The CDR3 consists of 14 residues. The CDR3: CASSSAGQGKPQHF. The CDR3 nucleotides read TGTGCCAGCAGTTCGGCGGGACAGGGGAAGCCCCAGCATTTT.

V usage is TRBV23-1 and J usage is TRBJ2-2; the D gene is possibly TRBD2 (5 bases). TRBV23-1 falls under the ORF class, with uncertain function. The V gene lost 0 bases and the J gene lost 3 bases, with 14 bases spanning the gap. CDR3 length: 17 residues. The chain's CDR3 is CASSQSGGPADTGELFF. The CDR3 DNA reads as TGCGCCAGCAGTCAATCCGGCGGGCCGGCGGACACCGGGGAGCTGTTTTTT.

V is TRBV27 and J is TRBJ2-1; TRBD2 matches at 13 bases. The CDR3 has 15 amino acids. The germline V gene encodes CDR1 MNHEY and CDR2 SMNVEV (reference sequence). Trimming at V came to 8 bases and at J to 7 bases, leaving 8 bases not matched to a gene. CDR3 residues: CASRPGLAGRNEQFF. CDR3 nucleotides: TGTGCCAGCCGACCGGGACTAGCGGGAAGAAATGAGCAGTTCTTC.

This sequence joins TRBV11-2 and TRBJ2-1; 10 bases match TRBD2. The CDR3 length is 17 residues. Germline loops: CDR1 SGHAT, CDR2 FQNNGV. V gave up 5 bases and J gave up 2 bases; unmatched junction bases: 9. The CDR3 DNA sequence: TGTGCCAGCAGCGCTCAGAGGACTAGCGGCACCTACAATGAGCAGTTCTTC. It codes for CASSAQRTSGTYNEQFF.

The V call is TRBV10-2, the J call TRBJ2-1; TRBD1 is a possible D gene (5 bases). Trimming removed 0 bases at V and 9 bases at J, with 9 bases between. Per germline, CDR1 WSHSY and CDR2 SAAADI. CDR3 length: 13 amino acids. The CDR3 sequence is CASSESTAGEQFF. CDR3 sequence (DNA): TGCGCCAGCAGTGAGTCGACAGCTGGTGAGCAGTTCTTC.

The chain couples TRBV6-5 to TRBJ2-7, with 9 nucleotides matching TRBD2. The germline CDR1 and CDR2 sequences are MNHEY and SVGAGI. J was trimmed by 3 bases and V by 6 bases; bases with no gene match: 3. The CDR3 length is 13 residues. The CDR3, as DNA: TGTGCCAGCAGAGGGACTAGCCACTACGAGCAGTACTTC. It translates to CASRGTSHYEQYF.